These T cell receptor beta chains were read from a single sample in a study of cytomegalovirus exposure and HLA in healthy donors. Assay used: immunoSEQ multiplex PCR; TCRdb lists only in-frame clones, some missing. The sample has 100,000 or so clones, roughly 69% seen once. Source material: PBMCs. The receptors derive from a man aged 50 or older in good health and CMV-seropositive. The CDR3 runs from the conserved cysteine through the conserved F or W. Each record gives: CDR3 protein, CDR3 DNA, J gene, CDR3 length, clone size, D gene, V gene. The D gene is left open where the match is weak. Part of the rows lack a size; the others show once, few, many or a class for expanded clones.

CDR3: CASSQEGASGGYNEQFF; DNA: TGCGCCAGCAGCCAAGAAGGGGCTAGCGGGGGGTACAATGAGCAGTTCTTC; J: TRBJ2-1; length: 17; size: -; D: TRBD2; V: TRBV4-1
CDR3: CATSSDTFKGQAQETQYF; DNA: TGTGCCACCAGCAGTGACACTTTTAAGGGACAGGCCCAAGAGACCCAGTACTTC; J: TRBJ2-5; length: 18; size: -; D: TRBD1; V: TRBV15
CDR3: CASSPTGYNSPLHF; DNA: TGTGCCAGCAGTCCGACAGGTTATAATTCACCCCTCCACTTT; J: TRBJ1-6; length: 14; size: -; D: -; V: TRBV2
CDR3: CAISDGLAGGYEQYF; DNA: TGTGCCATCAGTGACGGACTAGCGGGAGGCTACGAGCAGTACTTC; J: TRBJ2-7; length: 15; size: -; D: TRBD2; V: TRBV10-3
CDR3: CASSFPGTSGRAVADTQYF; DNA: TGTGCCAGCAGCTTTCCGGGGACTAGCGGGAGAGCTGTGGCAGATACGCAGTATTTT; J: TRBJ2-3; length: 19; size: -; D: TRBD2; V: TRBV5-5
CDR3: CASSVRQGETQYF; DNA: TGTGCCAGCAGCGTAAGACAGGGAGAGACCCAGTACTTC; J: TRBJ2-5; length: 13; size: few; D: TRBD1; V: TRBV9
CDR3: CASSLDRFTDTQYF; DNA: TGCGCCAGCAGCTTGGACAGATTCACAGATACGCAGTATTTT; J: TRBJ2-3; length: 14; size: -; D: -; V: TRBV5-1
CDR3: CASSYNQGSSGNTIYF; DNA: TGTGCCAGCAGTTACAACCAGGGGAGCTCTGGAAACACCATATATTTT; J: TRBJ1-3; length: 16; size: -; D: -; V: TRBV6-6
CDR3: CASSVPGQGRLYNEQFF; DNA: TGTGCCAGCAGTGTACCGGGACAGGGCCGGCTCTACAATGAGCAGTTCTTC; J: TRBJ2-1; length: 17; size: -; D: TRBD1; V: TRBV2
CDR3: CASSLTRTGRYEQYF; DNA: TGCGCCAGCAGCTTAACCCGGACAGGGAGGTACGAGCAGTACTTC; J: TRBJ2-7; length: 15; size: -; D: TRBD1; V: TRBV5-1
CDR3: CASSYSPAGYYGYTF; DNA: TGTGCCAGCAGTTACTCCCCCGCAGGCTACTATGGCTACACCTTC; J: TRBJ1-2; length: 15; size: -; D: -; V: TRBV6-5
CDR3: CAISASTKIGETQYF; DNA: TGTGCCATCAGTGCGTCGACCAAAATCGGGGAGACCCAGTACTTC; J: TRBJ2-5; length: 15; size: -; D: -; V: TRBV10-3
CDR3: CASRNDRWRYTF; DNA: TGTGCCAGCAGAAACGACAGGTGGCGCTACACCTTC; J: TRBJ1-2; length: 12; size: -; D: -; V: TRBV2
CDR3: CATSLGAGLSYEQYF; DNA: TGTGCCACCTCGCTAGGAGCGGGTCTCTCCTACGAGCAGTACTTC; J: TRBJ2-7; length: 15; size: -; D: -; V: TRBV10-3
CDR3: CASTSGDRAGKAFF; DNA: TGTGCCAGCACCTCTGGGGATCGAGCAGGGAAAGCTTTCTTT; J: TRBJ1-1; length: 14; size: few; D: -; V: TRBV11-2
CDR3: CASSGRTSGAYNEQFF; DNA: TGTGCCAGCAGCGGGCGGACTAGCGGGGCCTACAATGAGCAGTTCTTC; J: TRBJ2-1; length: 16; size: -; D: TRBD2; V: TRBV7-2
CDR3: CASTGEGDRSYEQYF; DNA: TGTGCCAGCACCGGGGAAGGAGATAGATCCTACGAGCAGTACTTC; J: TRBJ2-7; length: 15; size: few; D: -; V: TRBV2
CDR3: CASSFGAPGGTEAFF; DNA: TGCGCCAGCAGCTTTGGGGCGCCGGGGGGGACTGAAGCTTTCTTT; J: TRBJ1-1; length: 15; size: few; D: -; V: TRBV5-1
CDR3: CRGGGDTEAFF; DNA: TGCAGAGGGGGAGGGGACACTGAAGCTTTCTTT; J: TRBJ1-1; length: 11; size: -; D: -; V: TRBV20-1
CDR3: CASSPPRSGNTIYF; DNA: TGTGCCAGCAGCCCCCCGCGGTCTGGAAACACCATATATTTT; J: TRBJ1-3; length: 14; size: -; D: -; V: TRBV7-4
CDR3: CASSQTGTVANYGYTF; DNA: TGCGCCAGCAGCCAGACCGGGACAGTTGCTAACTATGGCTACACCTTC; J: TRBJ1-2; length: 16; size: -; D: TRBD1; V: TRBV4-1
CDR3: CASSLWGDETQYF; DNA: TGCGCCAGCAGCTTGTGGGGAGACGAGACCCAGTACTTC; J: TRBJ2-5; length: 13; size: -; D: -; V: TRBV5-1
CDR3: CATSFPPAGNYGYTF; DNA: TGTGCCACCAGCTTTCCACCCGCAGGCAACTATGGCTACACCTTC; J: TRBJ1-2; length: 15; size: -; D: -; V: TRBV15
CDR3: CASSQSGTGAQSEMVNTEAFF; DNA: TGCGCCAGCAGTCAATCTGGGACAGGGGCGCAGAGTGAGATGGTGAACACTGAAGCTTTCTTT; J: TRBJ1-1; length: 21; size: -; D: TRBD1; V: TRBV23-1
CDR3: CASSPIRRASGKYEQYF; DNA: TGTGCCAGCAGCCCCATCCGCCGGGCTAGCGGGAAATACGAGCAGTACTTC; J: TRBJ2-7; length: 17; size: -; D: TRBD2; V: TRBV11-2
CDR3: CASSLRGQNTYEQYF; DNA: TGCGCCAGCAGCTTAAGGGGACAGAACACCTACGAGCAGTACTTC; J: TRBJ2-7; length: 15; size: -; D: TRBD1; V: TRBV5-1
CDR3: CASTTSGGRGGELFF; DNA: TGCGCCAGCACGACTAGCGGGGGGCGGGGCGGGGAGCTGTTTTTT; J: TRBJ2-2; length: 15; size: -; D: TRBD2; V: TRBV10-2
CDR3: CASSRLAAYEQYF; DNA: TGTGCCAGCAGCCGACTAGCGGCCTACGAGCAGTACTTC; J: TRBJ2-7; length: 13; size: -; D: TRBD2; V: TRBV6-5